This entry is about one T cell receptor (beta chain). The antigen remains undetermined. This specimen comes from a study of molecular identifiers for immune sequencing clone quantification. TCRdb re-called the PCR reads with MiXCR, one entry per CDR3 protein. The sample comprises just under 20,000 distinct CDR3 sequences, about a fifth of which are singletons, and about 6% rests with the top ten. Study observations and caveats: Whereas naive cells kept under 1% of molecules in clones above 20 RNA copies, such clones held over 97% in effectors.

The clonotype originates from a human donor in good health. Some libraries in this study had Jurkat cell RNA spiked in. Sequencing was performed on naive CD8+ T cells from blood, with Jurkat cell RNA spiked in. This sample's subset: FACS-sorted CD8+CD4-CCR7+CD45RA+ naive T cells.

In DNA form, the CDR3 reads TGTGCCAGCAGCTTCAGCGGGAGCTCCTACAATGAGCAGTTCTTC. Translation gives CASSFSGSSYNEQFF. This sequence joins TRBV7-6 and TRBJ2-1, with 8 nucleotides matching TRBD2. The V gene end was trimmed by 3 bases and the J gene end by 0 bases; junction bases not matched to a gene: 1. Per the germline V gene, CDR1 is SGHVS and CDR2 is FNYEAQ. The CDR3 contains 15 residues.